Listed below are T cell receptor beta chains from one sample, sequenced in a study of blood T cell repertoires in COVID-19. Profiled with immunoSEQ multiplex PCR; TCRdb holds only in-frame clones, not every one. This table has about 260,000 clones, around 93% appearing once. Sequenced: PBMCs or T cells enriched from blood (not recorded which). These receptors were taken from a man between 40 and 49 years old who had been exposed to COVID-19. The CDR3 runs from the conserved cysteine through the conserved F or W. The order of the fields is V gene, J gene, D gene, clone size, CDR3 DNA, CDR3 protein. D genes are given only for firm matches. Clone size is given for some rows only: seen once, a few or many times, or a class if the clone is expanded.

TRBV7-6	TRBJ2-1	TRBD2	NA	TGTGCCAGCAGCTCCCGGACTAGCGGGAGTATCGATGAGCAGTTCTTC	CASSSRTSGSIDEQFF
TRBV6-5	TRBJ1-1	NA	NA	TGTGCCAGCAGTTACAGTCCGAGGGGAGGCACCACTGAAGCTTTCTTT	CASSYSPRGGTTEAFF
TRBV7-9	TRBJ2-1	NA	few	TGTGCCAGCAGCTTAGGGTCCGGTGTTGAGCAGTTCTTC	CASSLGSGVEQFF
TRBV13	TRBJ1-1	NA	NA	TGTGCCAGCAGCTTACCTTCACGGGGAAAGACTGAAGCTTTCTTT	CASSLPSRGKTEAFF
TRBV2	TRBJ2-2	NA	NA	TGTGCCAGCAGTGTTGGACACAACACCGGGGAGCTGTTTTTT	CASSVGHNTGELFF
TRBV7-9	TRBJ1-6	TRBD1	NA	TGTGCCAGCAGCTTAGGCCAGGGGGGTTCACCCCTCCACTTT	CASSLGQGGSPLHF
TRBV6-5	TRBJ2-5	NA	NA	TGTGCCAGCAGTTACTCGAAGCGGCCCAACCAAGAGACCCAGTACTTC	CASSYSKRPNQETQYF
TRBV7-9	TRBJ2-7	TRBD2	few	TGTGCCAGCAGCCTCGCTACTAGCGGGAGACTAAAGCAGTACTTC	CASSLATSGRLKQYF
TRBV27	TRBJ2-2	TRBD2	NA	TGTGCCACTACAACTAGCGGGAGTATTCCCGGGGAGCTGTTTTTT	CATTTSGSIPGELFF
TRBV2	TRBJ1-2	NA	NA	TGTGCCAGCAGTGAAAAGAGTCCTCGGTATGGCTACACCTTC	CASSEKSPRYGYTF
TRBV25-1	TRBJ2-1	TRBD2	NA	TGTGCCAGCAGTTTGACTAGCGGGAAAAGCCTTGAGCAGTTCTTC	CASSLTSGKSLEQFF
TRBV19	TRBJ2-2	TRBD2	once	TGTGCCAGTAGGGTACTAGCGGAAGGGACCGGGGAGCTGTTTTTT	CASRVLAEGTGELFF
TRBV5-1	TRBJ1-1	TRBD1	NA	TGCGCCAGCAGCTTGGGACAGGGTGACGCTTTCTTT	CASSLGQGDAFF
TRBV5-6	TRBJ1-5	NA	NA	TGTGCCAGCAGCCGATCGGGAGAGATCCCCCAGCATTTT	CASSRSGEIPQHF
TRBV27	TRBJ1-1	TRBD1	NA	TGTGCCAGCAACTCACAGGGGGCGATAACTGAAGCTTTCTTT	CASNSQGAITEAFF
TRBV2	TRBJ1-1	TRBD1	NA	TGTGCCAGCAGTGGGACAGGGGGCGCGAACACTGAAGCTTTCTTT	CASSGTGGANTEAFF
TRBV7-2	TRBJ2-7	TRBD1	NA	TGTGCCAGCAGCGCCACAGGGGGCGCCTTTTACGAGCAGTACTTC	CASSATGGAFYEQYF
TRBV3-1/TRBV3-2	TRBJ2-1	NA	NA	TGTGCCAGCAAAGGCGGCCAAAGCTCCTACAATGAGCAGTTCTTC	CASKGGQSSYNEQFF
TRBV4-1	TRBJ1-3	NA	NA	TGCGCCAGCAGCCAAACCGGGAGCTCTGGAAACACCATATATTTT	CASSQTGSSGNTIYF
TRBV5-6	TRBJ2-1	TRBD2	NA	TGTGCCAGCAGCTCCGGACTAGCCTCCAATGAGCAGTTCTTC	CASSSGLASNEQFF
TRBV4-1	TRBJ2-7	TRBD2	once	TGCGCCAGCAGTAGACTAGCGGCTTCCTACGAGCAGTACTTC	CASSRLAASYEQYF
TRBV27	TRBJ1-1	NA	NA	TGTGCCAGCAGTTTGGGAGAAAACACTGAAGCTTTCTTT	CASSLGENTEAFF
TRBV18	TRBJ1-4	NA	once	TGTGCCAGCTCACCAATGGGCATTAAGGAAAAACTGTTTTTT	CASSPMGIKEKLFF
TRBV27	TRBJ1-1	NA	NA	TGTGCCAGCAGTGATACTCCTCACACTGAAGCTTTCTTT	CASSDTPHTEAFF
TRBV3-1/TRBV3-2	TRBJ1-5	NA	once	TGTGCCAGCAGCCAAGTAAATCAGCCCCAGCATTTT	CASSQVNQPQHF
TRBV2	TRBJ2-3	TRBD1	NA	TGTGCCACCGGGACAGCCCACACAGATACGCAGTATTTT	CATGTAHTDTQYF
TRBV28	TRBJ1-5	TRBD1	once	TGTGCCAGCAGTTCCAGGGGGCTTGGCAATCAGCCCCAGCATTTT	CASSSRGLGNQPQHF
TRBV6-5	TRBJ2-7	NA	NA	TGTGCCAGCAGTTACCGGTTGGACTACTACGAGCAGTACTTC	CASSYRLDYYEQYF
TRBV7-9	TRBJ1-4	NA	NA	TGTGCCAGCACCACTTACGAGGAAAAACTGTTTTTT	CASTTYEEKLFF
TRBV7-9	TRBJ2-1	TRBD1	NA	TGTGCCAGCACCCCGGGACAGGGACGAAATGAGCAGTTCTTC	CASTPGQGRNEQFF
TRBV19	TRBJ1-4	TRBD1	NA	TGTGCCAGTAGTATATATGGACAGGTCGGTGATGAAAAACTGTTTTTT	CASSIYGQVGDEKLFF
TRBV9	TRBJ2-7	NA	once	TGTGCCAGCAGCCATCCCCAGACAGCTACCGAGCAGTACTTC	CASSHPQTATEQYF
TRBV10-3	TRBJ1-2	NA	NA	TGTGCCATTCGGCAGGATGGCTACACCTTC	CAIRQDGYTF
TRBV24-1	TRBJ2-1	TRBD1	NA	TGTGCCACCAGTGACGTACGGGACAGTCCCTACAATGAGCAGTTCTTC	CATSDVRDSPYNEQFF
TRBV9	TRBJ2-3	NA	NA	TGTGCCAGCAGCGAGTCCCTCGTACTAAGCACAGATACGCAGTATTTT	CASSESLVLSTDTQYF
TRBV7-2	TRBJ1-2	TRBD1	NA	TGTGCCAGCAGCAACGGACAGGGCGCAAGTGGCTACACCTTC	CASSNGQGASGYTF
TRBV7-9	TRBJ1-2	NA	NA	TGTGCCAGCAGCCCCATCGACAGACATGGCTACACCTTC	CASSPIDRHGYTF
TRBV6-2/TRBV6-3	TRBJ2-7	NA	NA	TGTGCCAGCAGTTATTGGGGGGTGAACTACGAGCAGTACTTC	CASSYWGVNYEQYF
TRBV29-1	TRBJ2-1	TRBD2	NA	TGCAGCGGGACCCCGGGACTAGCGGGACTCCACCACTCCTACAATGAGCAGTTCTTC	CSGTPGLAGLHHSYNEQFF
TRBV18	TRBJ2-2	NA	NA	TGTGCCAGCTCAATCCGGGAGAACACCGGGGAGCTGTTTTTT	CASSIRENTGELFF
TRBV10-2	TRBJ1-1	NA	once	TGCGCCAGCAGTGAGCCGGGACACGCGAACACTGAAGCTTTCTTT	CASSEPGHANTEAFF
TRBV10-3	TRBJ1-1	TRBD1	NA	TGTGCCATCAGTGCCTCGGGACAGATGAACACTGAAGCTTTCTTT	CAISASGQMNTEAFF
TRBV9	TRBJ1-2	TRBD1	NA	TGTGCCAGCAGCGTAGCGGCAGGGGGGTCTTCTGGCTACACCTTC	CASSVAAGGSSGYTF
TRBV5-1	TRBJ2-5	NA	NA	TGCGCCAGCAGCTTCGAACAGAGAGAGACCCAGTACTTC	CASSFEQRETQYF
TRBV7-9	TRBJ2-5	TRBD2	NA	TGTGCCAGCAGCCCGGGACTAGCGGGAAATGGGGAGACCCAGTACTTC	CASSPGLAGNGETQYF
TRBV28	TRBJ2-5	NA	NA	TGTGCCAGCAGCCCGACAGGTCCCCCTGAGACCCAGTACTTC	CASSPTGPPETQYF
TRBV14	TRBJ1-2	NA	NA	TGTGCCAGCAGCCAAGATCCGGGGTTGGGCTACACCTTC	CASSQDPGLGYTF
TRBV28	TRBJ2-1	TRBD2	NA	TGTGCCAGCAGTTTAGTCCGACTAGCGGGAGTTCCCTACAATGAGCAGTTCTTC	CASSLVRLAGVPYNEQFF
TRBV5-4	TRBJ2-4	NA	NA	TGTGCCAGCAGCCCGGATATTAGCGGATTAGCCAAAAACATTCAGTACTTC	CASSPDISGLAKNIQYF
TRBV7-2	TRBJ2-2	TRBD1	NA	TGTGCCAGCAGCTACGACAGGGCAGGCGCCGGGGAGCTGTTTTTT	CASSYDRAGAGELFF
TRBV12-3/TRBV12-4	TRBJ1-2	TRBD1	NA	TGTGCCAGCAGCCCTATAACAGGGGATGGCTACACCTTC	CASSPITGDGYTF